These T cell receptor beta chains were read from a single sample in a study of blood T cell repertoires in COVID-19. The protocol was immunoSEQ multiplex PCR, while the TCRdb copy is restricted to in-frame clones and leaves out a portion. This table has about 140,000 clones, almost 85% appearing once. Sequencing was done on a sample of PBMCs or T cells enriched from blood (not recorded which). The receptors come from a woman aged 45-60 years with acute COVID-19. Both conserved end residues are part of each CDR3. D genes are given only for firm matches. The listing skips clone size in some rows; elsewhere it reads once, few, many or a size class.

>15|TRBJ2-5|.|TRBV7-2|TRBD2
TGTGCCAGCAGCTTTTCGGCGGGAGTTGGAGGGGCCCAGTACTTC
CASSFSAGVGGAQYF
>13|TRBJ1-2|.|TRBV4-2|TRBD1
TGTGCCAGCAGCCAAGTCGGAGTACAGGGGAACACCTTC
CASSQVGVQGNTF
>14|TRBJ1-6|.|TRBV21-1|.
TGTGCCAGTAAGAGGGGGTCAGATAATTCACCCCTCCACTTT
CASKRGSDNSPLHF
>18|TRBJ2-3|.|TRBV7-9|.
TGTGCCAGCAGCTTAGGCCCCCTGGGGGGGCGGGGCACAGATACGCAGTATTTT
CASSLGPLGGRGTDTQYF
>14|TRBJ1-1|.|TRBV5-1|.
TGCGCCAGCAGCTTTCAGGGGCCGACCACTGAAGCTTTCTTT
CASSFQGPTTEAFF
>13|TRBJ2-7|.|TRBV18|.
TGTGCCAGCTCACCACTAGAGGGCGGCGAGCAGTACTTC
CASSPLEGGEQYF
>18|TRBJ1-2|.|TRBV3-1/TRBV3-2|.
TGTGCCAGCAGCCAACCCCCCGGCCGCACAGGGTCCGTCTATGGCTACACCTTC
CASSQPPGRTGSVYGYTF
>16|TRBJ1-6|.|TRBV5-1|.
TGCGCCAGCAGCTTGGGGCAGGCCCGATATAATTCACCCCTCCACTTT
CASSLGQARYNSPLHF
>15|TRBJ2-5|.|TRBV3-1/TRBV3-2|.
TGTGCCAGCAGCCAAGGCGGGGAGGCTCAAGAGACCCAGTACTTC
CASSQGGEAQETQYF
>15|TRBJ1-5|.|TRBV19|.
TGTGCCAGTACCCCAGGGTTAACGGTGAATCAGCCCCAGCATTTT
CASTPGLTVNQPQHF
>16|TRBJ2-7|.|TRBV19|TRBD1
TGTGCCAGTAGTATAGGCCGACAGGGGGATTTCTACGAGCAGTACTTC
CASSIGRQGDFYEQYF
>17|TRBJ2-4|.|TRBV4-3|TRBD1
TGCGCCAGCAGCCAGATACAGGGGACCACGGCCAAAAACATTCAGTACTTC
CASSQIQGTTAKNIQYF
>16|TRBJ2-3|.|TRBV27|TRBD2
TGTGCCAGCAGTTCAGGACTAGCGGGAGAGGGGGATACGCAGTATTTT
CASSSGLAGEGDTQYF
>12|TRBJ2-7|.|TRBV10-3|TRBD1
TGTGCCATCGGACAGGGGTCAGTCGAGCAGTACTTC
CAIGQGSVEQYF
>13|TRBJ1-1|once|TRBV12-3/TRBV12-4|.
TGTGCCAGCAGTTTAGCCAGGCTTGGAGGGGTCACTTTT
CASSLARLGGVTF
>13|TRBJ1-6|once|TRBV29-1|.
TGCAGCGTTGCTGCAAATGAGGATTCACCCCTCCACTTT
CSVAANEDSPLHF
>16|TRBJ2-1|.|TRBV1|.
TGCACCAGCAGCCAAGATTGGGCGGGAGCCTACAATGAGCAGTTCTTC
CTSSQDWAGAYNEQFF
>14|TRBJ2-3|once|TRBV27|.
TGTGCCAGCTCGCTAGCGCTAAGCACAGATACGCAGTATTTT
CASSLALSTDTQYF
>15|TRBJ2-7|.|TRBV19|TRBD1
TGTGCCAGTAGTCGGGGGACAGGGGGTAGCTACGAGCAGTACTTC
CASSRGTGGSYEQYF
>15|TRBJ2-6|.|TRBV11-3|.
TGTGCCAGCAGCCCCCGGACAGTTCCGGCCAACGTCCTGACTTTC
CASSPRTVPANVLTF
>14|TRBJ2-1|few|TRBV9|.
TGTGCCATAAAAGCGGAGCTCGACTACAATGAGCAGTTCTTC
CAIKAELDYNEQFF
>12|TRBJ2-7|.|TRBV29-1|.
TGCAGCGTTGATTCAGTTTCCTACGAGCAGTACTTC
CSVDSVSYEQYF
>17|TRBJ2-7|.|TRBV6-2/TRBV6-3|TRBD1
TGTGCCAGCAGTTACGTTCTACGATGGGACAGCGCCTACGAGCAGTACTTC
CASSYVLRWDSAYEQYF
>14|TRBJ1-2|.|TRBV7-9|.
TGTGCCAGCAGCTTAGAGACAGCCGCCTATGGCTACACCTTC
CASSLETAAYGYTF
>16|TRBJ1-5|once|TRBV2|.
TGTGCCAGCAGTGAGGGTCAGATGACAGTATATCAGCCCCAGCATTTT
CASSEGQMTVYQPQHF